This T cell receptor beta chain was captured by sequencing in a study of CD8+ T cells in alopecia areata. Study conclusions and caveats: Patients showed less clear TCR sequence sharing than mice, possibly partly because of HLA diversity. Tofacitinib delivered significant drops in scalp clonality and in expanded CD8+ clones among the top 100. Normal scalp had lower clonality than lesional scalp, with alopecia totalis/universalis lesions showing this most strongly.

Sample treatment: oral pan-JAK inhibitor, 5-10 mg twice daily. Lesional scalp punch biopsies and peripheral blood were collected from alopecia areata patients. Investigators isolated RNA and reverse transcribed it into cDNA to act as the sequencing template. TCRdb keeps only in-frame clones here, not all; method: immunoSEQ multiplex PCR. Here the sample spans about 190,000 clones, more than 50% being singletons. CDR3 length: 13 amino acids. The V end lost 7 bases, the J end lost 6 bases, and 15 bases lay between the germline ends. From germline, CDR1 is SQVTM and CDR2 ANQGSEA. This clone was observed once. What it binds is unknown.

This sequence originates from a human donor with alopecia areata. The specimen was CD4+ T cells sorted from blood, collected at week 24, from a patient treated with tofacitinib. The V gene is TRBV29-1, the J gene TRBJ2-2; D unresolved. The CDR3 region has the DNA TGCAGCGGTGGGAACTTCATGTCCGGGGAGCTGTTTTTT. Its protein is CSGGNFMSGELFF.